This T cell receptor (beta chain) was identified during a study of prognosis after radiotherapy for stage I lung cancer. As for the study in general: Patient ages ran from about 53 to 85, with a median of 74.5 years, and the group had 13 men and roughly six women.

This clonotype was counted many times. A volume of approximately 6.5 milliliters of peripheral blood was collected by draw at each of two time points. Trimming pared 6 bases from V and 4 bases from J, leaving 12 bases between. The CDR3 spans 14 residues. Germline V gene lookup returns CDR1 SNHLY and CDR2 FYNNEI. Two-round multiplex PCR, the amplification method, yielded TCR beta CDR3 from genomic DNA. Initially, in first-round PCR, primers specific to each TRBV and TRBJ gene were used. Using its own MiXCR run on the multiplex PCR reads, TCRdb lists one record per CDR3 protein. The sample lists nearly 25,000 distinct CDR3 sequences, around 36% occurring once.

Specimen: PBMCs, collected before or after stereotactic body radiation therapy (not recorded which). This sequence originates from a donor of 50 years or more with non-small cell lung cancer. The J gene is TRBJ2-2, the V gene TRBV2, with D possibly TRBD2 on 6 matching bases. This chain's CDR3 is CASSPGLITGELFF. The CDR3 DNA follows: TGTGCCAGCAGCCCGGGACTCATCACCGGGGAGCTGTTTTTT.